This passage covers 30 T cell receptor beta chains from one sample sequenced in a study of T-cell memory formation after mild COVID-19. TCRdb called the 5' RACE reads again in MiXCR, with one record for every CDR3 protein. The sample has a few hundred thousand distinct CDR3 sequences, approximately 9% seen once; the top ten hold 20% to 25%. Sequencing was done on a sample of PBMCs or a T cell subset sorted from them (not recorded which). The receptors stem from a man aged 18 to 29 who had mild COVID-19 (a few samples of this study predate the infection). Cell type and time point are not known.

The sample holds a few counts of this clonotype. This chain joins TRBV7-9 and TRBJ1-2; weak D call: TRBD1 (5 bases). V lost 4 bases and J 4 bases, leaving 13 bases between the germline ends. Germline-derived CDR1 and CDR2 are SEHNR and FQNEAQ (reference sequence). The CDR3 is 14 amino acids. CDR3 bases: TGTGCCAGCAGCTCCCCGTTAGGGACCTATGGCTACACCTTC. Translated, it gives CASSSPLGTYGYTF.

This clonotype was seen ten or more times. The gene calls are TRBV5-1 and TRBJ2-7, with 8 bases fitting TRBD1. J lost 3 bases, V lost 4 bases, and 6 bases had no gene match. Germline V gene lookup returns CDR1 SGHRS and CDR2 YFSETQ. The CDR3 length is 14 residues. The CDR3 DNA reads TGCGCCAGCAGCGAACAGGGGGAAGGCTACGAGCAGTACTTC. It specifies CASSEQGEGYEQYF.

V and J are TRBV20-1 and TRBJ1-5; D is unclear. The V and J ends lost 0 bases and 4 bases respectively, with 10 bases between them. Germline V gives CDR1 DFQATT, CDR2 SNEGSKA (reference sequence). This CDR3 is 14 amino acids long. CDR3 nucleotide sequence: TGCAGTGCTAGAGACATGAGGGAAAATCAGCCCCAGCATTTT. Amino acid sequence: CSARDMRENQPQHF.

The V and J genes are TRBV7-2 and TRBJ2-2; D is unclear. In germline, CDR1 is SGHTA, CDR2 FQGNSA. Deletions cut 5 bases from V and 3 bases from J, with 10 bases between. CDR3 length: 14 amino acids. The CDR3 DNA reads TGTGCCAGCAGCGTAAATTCGTACACCGGGGAGCTGTTTTTT. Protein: CASSVNSYTGELFF.

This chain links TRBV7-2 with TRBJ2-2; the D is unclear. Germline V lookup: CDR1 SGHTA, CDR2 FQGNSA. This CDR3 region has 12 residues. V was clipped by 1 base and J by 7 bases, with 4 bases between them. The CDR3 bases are TGTGCCAGCAGCTTAGATAGCGGGGAGCTGTTTTTT. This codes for CASSLDSGELFF.

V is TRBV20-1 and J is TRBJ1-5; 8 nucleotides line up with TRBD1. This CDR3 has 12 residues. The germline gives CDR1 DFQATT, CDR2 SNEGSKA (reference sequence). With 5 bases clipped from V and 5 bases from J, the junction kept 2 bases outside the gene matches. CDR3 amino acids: CSALTGDQPQHF. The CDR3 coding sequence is TGCAGTGCTTTGACAGGGGATCAGCCCCAGCATTTT.

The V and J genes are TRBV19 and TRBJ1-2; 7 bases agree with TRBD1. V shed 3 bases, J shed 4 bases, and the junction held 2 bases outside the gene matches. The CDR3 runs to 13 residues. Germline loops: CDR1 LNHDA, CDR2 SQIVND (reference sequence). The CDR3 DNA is TGTGCCAGTAGTATCTGGGACAGCTATGGCTACACCTTC. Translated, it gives CASSIWDSYGYTF.

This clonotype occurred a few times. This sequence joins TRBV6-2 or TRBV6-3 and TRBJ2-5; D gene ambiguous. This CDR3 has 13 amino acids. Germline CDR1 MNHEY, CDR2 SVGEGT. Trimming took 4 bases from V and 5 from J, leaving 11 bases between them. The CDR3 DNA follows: TGTGCCAGCAGTTCAGCGATCAGGGAGACCCAGTACTTC. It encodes CASSSAIRETQYF.

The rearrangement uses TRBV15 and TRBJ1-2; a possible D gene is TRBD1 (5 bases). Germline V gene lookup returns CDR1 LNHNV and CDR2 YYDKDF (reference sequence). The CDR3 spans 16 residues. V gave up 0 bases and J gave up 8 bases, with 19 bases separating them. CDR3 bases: TGTGCCACCAGCAGAGAAGGTTTTATGTTGGGGGAAGGCTACACCTTC. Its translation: CATSREGFMLGEGYTF.

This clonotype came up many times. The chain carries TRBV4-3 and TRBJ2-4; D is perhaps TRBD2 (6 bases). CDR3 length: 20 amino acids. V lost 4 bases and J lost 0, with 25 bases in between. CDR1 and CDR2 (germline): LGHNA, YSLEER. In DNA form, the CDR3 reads TGCGCCAGCAGCCCCCCCGGGGGTCGATACCGTCCTATAGCCAAAAACATTCAGTACTTC. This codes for CASSPPGGRYRPIAKNIQYF.

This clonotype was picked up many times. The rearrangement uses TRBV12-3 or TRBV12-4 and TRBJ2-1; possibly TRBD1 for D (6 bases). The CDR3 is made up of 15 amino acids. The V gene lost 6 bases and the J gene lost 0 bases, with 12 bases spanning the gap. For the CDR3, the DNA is TGTGCCAGCAGCCGGGACACTGGCTCCTACAATGAGCAGTTCTTC. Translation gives CASSRDTGSYNEQFF.

CDR3 coding DNA: TGTGCCAGCAGCCTGGGGGACGGGGGCCTCTACGAGCAGTACGTC. Its translation: CASSLGDGGLYEQYV. J is TRBJ2-7 and V is TRBV7-2; D could derive from TRBD1 or TRBD2 (6 bases each). The V and J ends lost 5 bases and 3 bases respectively, with 17 bases between them. The CDR3 is 15 residues long. Germline V gene lookup returns CDR1 SGHTA and CDR2 FQGNSA.

The CDR3 DNA reads as TGCGCCAGCAGCCAAAGCGCGGGAGGACGCACAGATACGCAGTATTTT. Residues: CASSQSAGGRTDTQYF. V and J are TRBV4-3 and TRBJ2-3; 8 bases are a match to TRBD2. The CDR3 is 16 amino acids. Per the germline V gene, CDR1 is LGHNA and CDR2 is YSLEER. V was pared by 2 bases and J by 1 base, with 5 bases of the junction left unmatched.

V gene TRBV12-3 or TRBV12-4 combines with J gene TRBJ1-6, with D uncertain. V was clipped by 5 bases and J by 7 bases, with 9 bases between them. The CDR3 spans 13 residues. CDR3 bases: TGTGCCAGCAGTGCTACACTGAATTCACCCCTCCACTTT. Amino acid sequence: CASSATLNSPLHF.

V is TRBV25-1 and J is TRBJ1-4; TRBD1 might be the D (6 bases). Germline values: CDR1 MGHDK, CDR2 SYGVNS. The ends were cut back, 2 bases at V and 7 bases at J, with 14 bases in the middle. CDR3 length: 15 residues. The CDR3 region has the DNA TGTGCCAGCAGTGAACCACAGGGATTTGGTGAAAAACTGTTTTTT. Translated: CASSEPQGFGEKLFF.

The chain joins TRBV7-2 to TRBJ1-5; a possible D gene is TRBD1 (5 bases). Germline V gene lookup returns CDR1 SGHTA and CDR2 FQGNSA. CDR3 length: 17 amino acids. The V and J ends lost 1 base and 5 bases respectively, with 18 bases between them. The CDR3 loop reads CASSLVGTPLVHQPQHF. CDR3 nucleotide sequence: TGTGCCAGCAGCTTAGTCGGGACGCCCCTTGTCCATCAGCCCCAGCATTTT.

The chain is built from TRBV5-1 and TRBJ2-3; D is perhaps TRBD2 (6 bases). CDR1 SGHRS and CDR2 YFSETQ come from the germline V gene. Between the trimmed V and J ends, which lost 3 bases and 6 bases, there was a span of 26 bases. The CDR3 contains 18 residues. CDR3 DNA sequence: TGCGCCAGCAGCTCCAGCCCTCGGGGTAGCGGTCTCATGGATACGCAGTATTTT. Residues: CASSSSPRGSGLMDTQYF.

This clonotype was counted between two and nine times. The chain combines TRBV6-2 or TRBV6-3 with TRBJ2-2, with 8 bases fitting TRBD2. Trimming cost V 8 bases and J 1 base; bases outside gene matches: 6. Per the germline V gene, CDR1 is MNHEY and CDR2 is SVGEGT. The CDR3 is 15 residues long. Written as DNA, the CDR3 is TGTGCCAGCGGAGGCAGCGGGGGGAACACCGGGGAGCTGTTTTTT. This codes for CASGGSGGNTGELFF.

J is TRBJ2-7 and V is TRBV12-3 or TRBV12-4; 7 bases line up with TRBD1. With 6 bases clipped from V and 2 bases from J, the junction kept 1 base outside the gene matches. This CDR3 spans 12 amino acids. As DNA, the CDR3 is TGTGCCAGCAGCAGGGGGACCTACGAGCAGTACGTC. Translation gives CASSRGTYEQYV.

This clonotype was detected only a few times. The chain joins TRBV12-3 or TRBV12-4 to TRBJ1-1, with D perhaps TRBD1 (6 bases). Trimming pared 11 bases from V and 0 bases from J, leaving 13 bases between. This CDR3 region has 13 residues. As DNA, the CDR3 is TGTGCCGGAACGGACAGCATGAACACTGAAGCTTTCTTT. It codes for CAGTDSMNTEAFF.

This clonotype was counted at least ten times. As DNA, the CDR3 is TGTGCCAGCAGCTCCCCTCGGGTCAGGGTGAGGACTGAAGCTTTCTTT. Its protein product is CASSSPRVRVRTEAFF. The chain carries TRBV7-8 and TRBJ1-1; TRBD1 might be the D (5 bases). V was clipped by 4 bases and J by 5 bases, with 20 bases between them. The CDR3 consists of 16 residues. The germline V gene has CDR1 SGHVS and CDR2 FQNEAQ.

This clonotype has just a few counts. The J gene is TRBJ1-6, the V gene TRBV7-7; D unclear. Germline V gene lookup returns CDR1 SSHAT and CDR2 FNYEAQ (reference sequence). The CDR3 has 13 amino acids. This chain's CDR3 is CASGLKTHSPLHF. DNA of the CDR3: TGTGCTAGCGGTCTTAAAACCCATTCACCCCTCCACTTT. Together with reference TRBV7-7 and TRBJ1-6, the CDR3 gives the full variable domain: GAGVSQSPRYKVTKRGQDVTLRCDPISSHATLYWYQQALGQGPEFLTYFNYEAQPDKSGLPSDRFSAERPEGSISTLTIQRTEQRDSAMYRCASGLKTHSPLHFGNGTRLTVT.

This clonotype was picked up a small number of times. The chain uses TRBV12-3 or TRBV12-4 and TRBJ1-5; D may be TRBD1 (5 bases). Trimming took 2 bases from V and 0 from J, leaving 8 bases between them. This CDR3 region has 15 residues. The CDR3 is CASSLTRDSNQPQHF. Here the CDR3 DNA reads TGTGCCAGCAGTTTAACCAGGGATAGCAATCAGCCCCAGCATTTT.

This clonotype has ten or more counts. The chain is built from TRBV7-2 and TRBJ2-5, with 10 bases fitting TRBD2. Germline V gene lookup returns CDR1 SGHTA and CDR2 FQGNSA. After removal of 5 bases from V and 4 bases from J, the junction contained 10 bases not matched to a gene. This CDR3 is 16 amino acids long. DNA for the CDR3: TGTGCCAGCAGCCTCCGACTAGCGGGTCTCGGAGAGACCCAGTACTTC. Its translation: CASSLRLAGLGETQYF.

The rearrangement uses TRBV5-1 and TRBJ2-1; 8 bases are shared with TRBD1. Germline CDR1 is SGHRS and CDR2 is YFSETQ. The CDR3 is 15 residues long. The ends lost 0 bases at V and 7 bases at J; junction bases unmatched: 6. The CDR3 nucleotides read TGCGCCAGCAGCTTGGCGTCAGGGGGCAGGAATGAGCAGTTCTTC. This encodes CASSLASGGRNEQFF.

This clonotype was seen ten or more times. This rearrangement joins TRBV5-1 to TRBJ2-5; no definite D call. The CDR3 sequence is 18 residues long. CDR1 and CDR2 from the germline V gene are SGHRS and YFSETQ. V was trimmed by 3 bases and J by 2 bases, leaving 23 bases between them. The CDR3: CASSYPTRRRAWQETQYF. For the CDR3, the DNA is TGCGCCAGCAGCTACCCAACTCGACGACGGGCGTGGCAAGAGACCCAGTACTTC. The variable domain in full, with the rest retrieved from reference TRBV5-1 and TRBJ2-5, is KAGVTQTPRYLIKTRGQQVTLSCSPISGHRSVSWYQQTPGQGLQFLFEYFSETQRNKGNFPGRFSGRQFSNSRSEMNVSTLELGDSALYLCASSYPTRRRAWQETQYFGPGTRLLVL.

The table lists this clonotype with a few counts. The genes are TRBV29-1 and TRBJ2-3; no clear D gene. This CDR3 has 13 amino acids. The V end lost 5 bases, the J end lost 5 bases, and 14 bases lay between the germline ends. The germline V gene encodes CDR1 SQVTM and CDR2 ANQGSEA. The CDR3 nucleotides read TGCAGCGTTTTGGTAGTCTCTCGAGATACGCAGTATTTT. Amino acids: CSVLVVSRDTQYF.

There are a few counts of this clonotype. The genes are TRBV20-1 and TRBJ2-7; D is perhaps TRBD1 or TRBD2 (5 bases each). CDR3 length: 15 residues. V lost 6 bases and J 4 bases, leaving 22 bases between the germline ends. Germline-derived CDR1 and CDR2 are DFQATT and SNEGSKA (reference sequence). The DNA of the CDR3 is TGCAGTGCCCCCCACCCCAGGGACGGGCGATACGAGCAGTACTTC. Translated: CSAPHPRDGRYEQYF.

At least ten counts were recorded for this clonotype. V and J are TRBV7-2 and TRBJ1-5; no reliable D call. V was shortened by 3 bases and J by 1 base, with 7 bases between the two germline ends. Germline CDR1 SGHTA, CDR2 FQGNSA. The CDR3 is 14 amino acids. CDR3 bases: TGTGCCAGCAGCTTTGCAGTGAGCAATCAGCCCCAGCATTTT. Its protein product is CASSFAVSNQPQHF. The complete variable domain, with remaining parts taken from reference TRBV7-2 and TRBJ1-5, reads GAGVSQSPSNKVTEKGKDVELRCDPISGHTALYWYRQSLGQGLEFLIYFQGNSAPDKSGLPSDRFSAERTGGSVSTLTIQRTQQEDSAVYLCASSFAVSNQPQHFGDGTRLSIL.

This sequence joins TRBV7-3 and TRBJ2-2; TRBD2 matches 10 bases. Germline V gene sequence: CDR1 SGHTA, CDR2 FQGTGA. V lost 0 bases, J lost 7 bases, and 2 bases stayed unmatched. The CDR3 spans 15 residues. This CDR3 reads CASSLTPSGGGELFF. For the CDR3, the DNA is TGTGCCAGCAGCTTAACGCCTAGCGGGGGCGGGGAGCTGTTTTTT.